These T cell receptor beta chains were read from a single sample in a study of T cells after yellow fever vaccination. TCRdb reprocessed the 5' RACE reads with MiXCR, giving one entry per CDR3 protein. The table includes 200,000 to 300,000 distinct CDR3 sequences, 10% to 15% detected once. This specimen was CD4+ T cells sorted from PBMCs, taken 45 days after the yellow fever booster vaccination. The receptors were gathered from a man aged 30 to 45 who received the YFV17D yellow fever vaccine. The CDR3 runs from the conserved cysteine through the conserved F or W. The order of the fields is V gene, CDR3 protein.

TRBV18	CASSGIGTGGLNTEAFF
TRBV20-1	CSARADGRGDSPLHF
TRBV20-1	CSASKGFDEQYF
TRBV12-3/TRBV12-4	CASSLGQPGGGEQYF
TRBV6-5	CASSQGYEAFF
TRBV7-2	CASSFRDSRTDTQYF
TRBV5-6	CASSFVKTSGRAGEQFF
TRBV3-1	CASSQEGGINEQFF
TRBV20-1	CSATGTSGVGQETQYF
TRBV6-1	CASRSTGGGGYTF
TRBV11-2	CASSLELADNEQFF
TRBV12-3/TRBV12-4	CASTLGLAENTGELFF
TRBV7-6	CASSLAVAGDWGEQFF
TRBV20-1	CSALRTTHGELFF
TRBV12-3/TRBV12-4	CASSRGLLEKLFF
TRBV10-3	CAISEGAGAQYF
TRBV3-1	CASRHQGGETQYF
TRBV28	CASSLYGTGGNEQFF
TRBV7-9	CASSPSRQGYSPLHF
TRBV15	CATSRGGGGIYEQYF
TRBV10-3	CAISKDGNNEQFF
TRBV5-1	CASSLVTGASYEQYF
TRBV7-2	CDSKTSGATDTQYF
TRBV12-3/TRBV12-4	CASSQDGYEQYF
TRBV12-3/TRBV12-4	CASREGTYNEQFF
TRBV29-1	CSAGQEYEQYF
TRBV9	CASSVQGAEAFF
TRBV9	CASSTRTTGGHDTGELFF
TRBV20-1	CSASPLSGRTDTQYF
TRBV20-1	CSARGPGTEQFF
TRBV18	CASSPSTSGQETQYF
TRBV7-2	CASSLKGNRDARPAFF
TRBV27	CASSPRTSGRAKNIQYF
TRBV7-3	CASSLIQQGELFF
TRBV20-1	CSASGTSGLLEETQYF
TRBV7-9	CASSKLSDTQYF
TRBV12-3/TRBV12-4	CASSLIQGALYEQYF
TRBV7-3	CASSFTSGTDTQYF
TRBV7-2	CASSQPGALRANYGYTF
TRBV4-3	CASSPSATAVTQYF
TRBV7-2	CASSMVRGFEETQYF
TRBV6-1	CASRHFGQGPQREQYF
TRBV4-3	CASSQPDRGGTYEQYF
TRBV20-1	CSASSPSGRAYNEQFF
TRBV7-7	CASSLGPALGQETQYF
TRBV4-3	CASSQGRARRSEEQYF
TRBV7-2	CASSRNPSRVFNEQFF
TRBV19	CASSASGARFGNTIYF
TRBV27	CASSFRGLAGSSGANVLTF
TRBV5-1	CASSLAVASGYPDTQYF
TRBV20-1	CSATGTGEVQPQHF
TRBV23-1	CASSQNGLYNEQFF